These T cell receptor beta chains were read from a single sample in a study of regulatory T cells in long-lasting Graves disease. TCRdb reprocessed the multiplex PCR reads via MiXCR and lists one record per CDR3 protein. The table has around 300,000 distinct CDR3 sequences, 22% seen once. Sequencing used peripheral blood mononuclear cells (PBMCs), obtained when the disease was refractory, from a patient treated with antithyroid drugs. Receptors were obtained from a female donor with Graves disease. The CDR3 runs from the conserved cysteine through the conserved F or W.

j_call	v_call	cdr3_aa
-	TRBV12-3/TRBV12-4	CASRARTGGRYIQYF
TRBJ2-5	TRBV7-6	CASSLRLETQYF
TRBJ1-4	TRBV15	CATSRDRNGGEKLFF
TRBJ1-2	TRBV2	CASTTEEWVYGYTF
TRBJ2-7	TRBV20-1	CSADSGSSYEQYF
TRBJ2-7	TRBV6-1	CASRKRGDIYEQYF
TRBJ2-2	TRBV12-5	CASGGGKMNTGEPFF
TRBJ1-4	TRBV5-6	CASRELVEGPKEKLFF
TRBJ2-5	TRBV6-1	CASRGLAGGGETQYF
TRBJ2-7	TRBV30	CAWSTIAGAYEQYF
TRBJ2-7	TRBV11-2	CASSLDLAGGPEQYF
TRBJ2-2	TRBV9	CASSPRHGFGTGELFF
TRBJ1-1	TRBV9	CASSQGRSNTEAFF
TRBJ1-3	TRBV6-2/TRBV6-3	CASSYSMSPGNTIYF
TRBJ2-7	TRBV6-1	CASIAGPTISGQYF
TRBJ2-1	TRBV28	CASRPPDRVYNEQFF
TRBJ1-2	TRBV19	CASSISPNYGYTF
TRBJ2-7	TRBV5-1	CASSLAYGGPEQYF
TRBJ1-1	TRBV12-3/TRBV12-4	CASSFSGGGGTEAFF
TRBJ1-2	TRBV27	CASSSSGTPQEGYTF
TRBJ1-1	TRBV3-1	CASSHEVGDGAFF
TRBJ2-3	TRBV6-5	CASSFRTGTDTQYF
TRBJ2-7	TRBV14	CASSILGAPYEQYF
TRBJ2-7	TRBV6-1	CASRDPGTGQNEQYF
TRBJ2-5	TRBV20-1	CSAEGPQGETQYF
TRBJ2-7	TRBV3-1	CASSPTGVSYEQYF
TRBJ1-2	TRBV28	CASSSPSRVGYTF
TRBJ2-7	TRBV19	CASSNYYEQYF
TRBJ2-7	TRBV27	CASRTGTGLYEQYF
TRBJ1-5	TRBV7-9	CATSAWGGNQPQHF
TRBJ2-5	TRBV7-9	CASSLGYQETQCF